This entry lists 23 T cell receptor beta chains sequenced from one sample in a study of response to subunit inactivated influenza vaccine listed by TCRdb under 2018. The library relied on RT-PCR. The instrument was an Illumina HiSeq 2500. TCRdb reprocessed the public reads (quality trimming at Q25 with fastp, clone calling with MiXCR) and kept in-frame beta chains. Every distinct CDR3 protein forms one entry, paired with its most common genes and DNA. The sample table lists approximately 530,000 distinct CDR3 sequences, around 7.9% of them with a count of one. Roughly 13% of the sample is held by the ten biggest clonotypes. This material consisted of PBMCs from blood, taken about 24 months after vaccination. The receptors stem from a man between 45 and 75 years old who received an inactivated influenza vaccine. Donor details come from another sample of the same person, matched by shared clones.

This clonotype appeared a few times. V usage is TRBV7-9 and J usage is TRBJ1-4; D is uncertain. The germline gives CDR1 SEHNR, CDR2 FQNEAQ (reference sequence). This CDR3 region has 13 residues. V lost 7 bases and J 10 bases, leaving 16 bases between the germline ends. The CDR3 DNA follows: TGTGCCAGCACCCCTACCCCGGATGGAAAACTGTTTTTT. Residues: CASTPTPDGKLFF.

This clonotype came up many times. The chain carries TRBV6-1 and TRBJ2-7, with TRBD1 identical over 9 bases. Germline V lookup: CDR1 MNHNS, CDR2 SASEGT. After removal of 6 bases from V and 2 bases from J, the junction contained 8 bases not matched to a gene. This CDR3 region has 15 residues. The CDR3 protein is CASSPGQGFTYEQYF. The DNA for the CDR3 is TGTGCCAGCAGCCCGGGACAGGGCTTTACCTACGAGCAGTACTTC.

This clonotype has at least ten counts. This chain uses TRBV20-1 with TRBJ2-1, with 8 bases that match TRBD1. After removal of 5 bases from V and 2 bases from J, the junction contained 8 bases not matched to a gene. In germline, CDR1 is DFQATT, CDR2 SNEGSKA (reference sequence). The CDR3 contains 15 residues. CDR3 coding DNA: TGCAGTGCTCGACCCAGGGGGCGCGCCTACAATGAGCAGTTCTTC. Residues: CSARPRGRAYNEQFF.

This clonotype has only a few counts. The V call is TRBV20-1, the J call TRBJ2-3, with D perhaps being TRBD1 or TRBD2 (7 bases each). Germline V gives CDR1 DFQATT, CDR2 SNEGSKA (reference sequence). CDR3 size: 14 residues. With 5 bases removed from V and 1 base from J, the gap between germline ends came to 13 bases. Here the CDR3 DNA reads TGCAGTGCTCAGGGGGGGTTCGGCACAGATACGCAGTATTTT. Translating it yields CSAQGGFGTDTQYF.

This clonotype was picked up a small number of times. The chain is built from TRBV15 and TRBJ2-7; perhaps D is TRBD1 or TRBD2 (5 bases each). Germline V gene data show CDR1 as LNHNV and CDR2 as YYDKDF (reference sequence). The CDR3 runs to 15 residues. V shed 5 bases and J shed 3 bases, with 17 bases lying between them. CDR3 sequence (DNA): TGTGCCACCAGCCTCACCGGGACCGGAGTCTACGAGCAGTACTTC. Its protein product is CATSLTGTGVYEQYF.

At least ten counts were recorded for this clonotype. The gene calls are TRBV5-1 and TRBJ2-2; the D gene is possibly TRBD2 (6 bases). The V gene lost 5 bases and the J gene lost 4 bases, with 12 bases spanning the gap. From germline, CDR1 is SGHRS and CDR2 YFSETQ. The CDR3 runs 14 residues. The CDR3, as DNA: TGCGCCAGCAGGATCGGAGGGATCACCGGGGAGCTGTTTTTT. Protein sequence: CASRIGGITGELFF.

There are many counts of this clonotype. The chain employs TRBV2 and TRBJ2-3; the match to TRBD2 covers 13 bases. With V trimmed by 5 bases and J by 2 bases, 13 bases remained unmatched. The CDR3 sequence is 19 residues long. CDR1 SNHLY and CDR2 FYNNEI come from the germline V gene. The CDR3 DNA follows: TGTGCCAGCAGTTCTATAGGGGGACTAGCGGGGCACCCCACAGATACGCAGTATTTT. Protein sequence: CASSSIGGLAGHPTDTQYF. The entire variable domain, with the rest obtained from reference TRBV2 and TRBJ2-3, is as follows: EPEVTQTPSHQVTQMGQEVILRCVPISNHLYFYWYRQILGQKVEFLVSFYNNEISEKSEIFDDQFSVERPDGSNFTLKIRSTKLEDSAMYFCASSSIGGLAGHPTDTQYFGPGTRLTVL.

There are a few counts of this clonotype. The chain recombines TRBV6-2 or TRBV6-3 with TRBJ1-5; TRBD1 matches at 7 bases. V was pared by 0 bases and J by 4 bases, with 3 bases of the junction left unmatched. Per the germline V gene, CDR1 is MNHEY and CDR2 is SVGEGT. CDR3 size: 15 residues. The CDR3 DNA is TGTGCCAGCAGTTACTCGTACAGGGGAAATCAGCCCCAGCATTTT. Its protein is CASSYSYRGNQPQHF.

This clonotype was counted ten times or more. This chain connects TRBV28 to TRBJ1-5, with no clear D. V lost 6 bases and J lost 4, with 16 bases in between. The germline V gene encodes CDR1 MDHEN and CDR2 SYDVKM. This CDR3 region has 15 residues. The CDR3 spells CASSSGGRGNQPQHF. The CDR3, as DNA: TGTGCCAGCAGCTCCGGAGGGCGTGGGAATCAGCCCCAGCATTTT. Full variable domain (outside the CDR3, taken from reference TRBV28 and TRBJ1-5): DVKVTQSSRYLVKRTGEKVFLECVQDMDHENMFWYRQDPGLGLRLIYFSYDVKMKEKGDIPEGYSVSREKKERFSLILESASTNQTSMYLCASSSGGRGNQPQHFGDGTRLSIL.

Ten or more counts support this clonotype. The chain employs TRBV5-5 and TRBJ1-5; D is perhaps TRBD1 (6 bases). CDR3 length equals 16 residues. V gave up 1 base and J gave up 7 bases, with 18 bases separating them. From germline, CDR1 is SGHKS and CDR2 YYEKEE (reference sequence). The CDR3: CASSLKPGDSRQPQHF. The CDR3 DNA is TGTGCCAGCAGCTTGAAACCAGGGGATTCAAGACAGCCCCAGCATTTT.

The V gene is TRBV12-3 or TRBV12-4, the J gene TRBJ2-2; a possible D gene is TRBD2 (6 bases). The CDR3 totals 14 residues. The V end lost 7 bases, the J end lost 1 base, and 10 bases lay between the germline ends. The CDR3 sequence is CASTLGGNTGELFF. For the CDR3, the DNA is TGTGCCAGCACACTGGGGGGGAACACCGGGGAGCTGTTTTTT.

This clonotype was counted only a few times. The gene calls are TRBV9 and TRBJ2-6; a possible D gene is TRBD2 (6 bases). The CDR3 covers 15 residues. Between the trimmed V and J ends, which lost 3 bases and 2 bases, there was a span of 9 bases. The germline V gene encodes CDR1 SGDLS and CDR2 YYNGEE. The CDR3 sequence: CASSAGETGANVLTF. The CDR3 DNA is TGTGCCAGCAGCGCGGGGGAGACTGGGGCCAACGTCCTGACTTTC.

The sample holds a few counts of this clonotype. The chain is built from TRBV9 and TRBJ2-1; 7 positions agree with TRBD2. The CDR3 consists of 17 residues. The ends lost 2 bases at V and 2 bases at J; junction bases unmatched: 10. The germline CDR1 and CDR2 sequences are SGDLS and YYNGEE. CDR3 sequence (DNA): TGTGCCAGCAGCGTGCGGGGGAGGGACCTCACCTACAATGAGCAGTTCTTC. Its translation is CASSVRGRDLTYNEQFF.

In this sample, this clonotype turned up a few times. The rearrangement links TRBV25-1 to TRBJ2-5, with TRBD2 matching over 10 bases. V lost 8 bases and J lost 5; bases outside the gene matches: 5. CDR3 length equals 13 residues. In germline, CDR1 is MGHDK, CDR2 SYGVNS. CDR3 nucleotides: TGTGCCAGCGGACTAGCGGCTTTCGAGACCCAGTACTTC. Protein sequence: CASGLAAFETQYF.

V and J are TRBV4-2 and TRBJ1-5, with D maybe TRBD1 (5 bases). The V gene's germline CDR1 is LGHNA and CDR2 YNFKEQ. This CDR3 contains 17 residues. The V and J ends lost 0 bases and 2 bases respectively, with 14 bases between them. CDR3 residues: CASSQDGAGNGNQPQHF. In DNA, the CDR3 is TGTGCCAGCAGCCAAGATGGGGCCGGCAATGGCAATCAGCCCCAGCATTTT.

This clonotype has more than one count but fewer than ten. This rearrangement joins TRBV12-3 or TRBV12-4 to TRBJ1-1; the D is unclear. This CDR3 has 14 residues. V gave up 4 bases and J gave up 4 bases, with 13 bases separating them. The CDR3 loop reads CASSSPGRITEAFF. The CDR3 nucleotides read TGTGCCAGCAGTTCCCCCGGAAGGATCACTGAAGCTTTCTTT.

V is TRBV14 and J is TRBJ1-1; D is uncertain. The CDR3 is made up of 15 amino acids. Germline V CDR1 and CDR2: SGHDN, FVKESK. Trimming took 4 bases from V and 0 from J, leaving 12 bases between them. The CDR3: CASSRGSNLNTEAFF. The CDR3 DNA reads as TGTGCCAGCAGCCGAGGGTCCAATTTGAACACTGAAGCTTTCTTT.

This clonotype occurred many times. The chain employs TRBV12-3 or TRBV12-4 and TRBJ2-3; D is unresolved. The V end lost 2 bases, the J end lost 4 bases, and 7 bases lay between the germline ends. CDR3 length equals 13 residues. The CDR3 DNA reads TGTGCCAGCAGTTTAATGGGGTCAGATACGCAGTATTTT. It codes for CASSLMGSDTQYF.

This clonotype has at least ten counts. This chain links TRBV3-1 with TRBJ2-2; D is unresolved. Per the germline V gene, CDR1 is LGHDT and CDR2 is YNNKEL (reference sequence). The V gene lost 6 bases and the J gene lost 1 base, with 9 bases spanning the gap. There are 14 residues in the CDR3. CDR3 nucleotide sequence: TGTGCCAGCAGAAGGGCCAAGAACACCGGGGAGCTGTTTTTT. Protein product: CASRRAKNTGELFF. The complete variable domain, with remaining parts taken from reference TRBV3-1 and TRBJ2-2, reads DTAVSQTPKYLVTQMGNDKSIKCEQNLGHDTMYWYKQDSKKFLKIMFSYNNKELIINETVPNRFSPKSPDKAHLNLHINSLELGDSAVYFCASRRAKNTGELFFGEGSRLTVL.

This clonotype was recorded at least ten times. V gene TRBV5-1 combines with J gene TRBJ1-6; 10 nucleotides agree with TRBD1. The CDR3 is 13 amino acids. V lost 4 bases and J lost 16; bases outside the gene matches: 8. The germline CDR1 and CDR2 sequences are SGHRS and YFSETQ. In DNA form, the CDR3 reads TGCGCCAGCAGCCCTTCGACAGGGGGCCTACTCCACTTT. This sequence encodes CASSPSTGGLLHF.

The gene calls are TRBV19 and TRBJ2-2, with 7 bases fitting TRBD1. This CDR3 has 15 amino acids. CDR1 and CDR2 (germline): LNHDA, SQIVND (reference sequence). The ends lost 6 bases at V and 7 bases at J; junction bases unmatched: 11. The CDR3 sequence: CASSNSRDRSGELFF. The CDR3 DNA sequence: TGTGCCAGTAGCAACTCCCGGGACAGAAGCGGGGAGCTGTTTTTT.

In this sample, this clonotype turned up a few times. The chain carries TRBV5-1 and TRBJ1-1; maybe TRBD1 (6 bases). Germline V lookup: CDR1 SGHRS, CDR2 YFSETQ. The CDR3 spans 16 residues. The V and J ends lost 0 bases and 5 bases respectively, with 17 bases between them. The CDR3 here is CASSLALGQGWTEAFF. CDR3 nucleotides: TGCGCCAGCAGCTTGGCCTTGGGGCAGGGGTGGACTGAAGCTTTCTTT.

The sample holds many counts of this clonotype. The genes are TRBV5-1 and TRBJ2-1; D unclear. CDR3 length: 14 amino acids. The V end was cut by 1 base, the J end by 7 bases, with 12 bases between. In germline, CDR1 is SGHRS, CDR2 YFSETQ. CDR3 sequence reads: CASSLIDWDNEQFF. For the CDR3, the DNA is TGCGCCAGCAGCTTGATAGACTGGGATAATGAGCAGTTCTTC.